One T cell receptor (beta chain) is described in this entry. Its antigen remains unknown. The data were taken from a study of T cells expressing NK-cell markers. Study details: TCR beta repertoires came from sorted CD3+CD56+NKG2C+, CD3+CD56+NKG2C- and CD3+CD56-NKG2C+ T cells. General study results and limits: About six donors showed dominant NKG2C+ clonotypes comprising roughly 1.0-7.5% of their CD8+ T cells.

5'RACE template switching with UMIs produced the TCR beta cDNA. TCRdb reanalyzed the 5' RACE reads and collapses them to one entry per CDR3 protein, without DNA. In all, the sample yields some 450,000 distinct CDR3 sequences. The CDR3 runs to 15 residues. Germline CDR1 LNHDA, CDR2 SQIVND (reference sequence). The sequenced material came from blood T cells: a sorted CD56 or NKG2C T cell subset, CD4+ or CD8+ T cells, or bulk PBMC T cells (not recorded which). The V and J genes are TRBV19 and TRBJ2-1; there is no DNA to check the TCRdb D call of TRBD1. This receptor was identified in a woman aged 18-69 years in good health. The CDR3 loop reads CASSAEGPGYNEQFF.